The subject of this entry is one TCR beta chain. Its antigen is currently unknown. The data were obtained in a study of shared clonotypes between healthy human individuals. Regarding the study as a whole: Approximately 5% of naive CD4 clonotypes were shared across a few donors.

Each donor was a Caucasian adult residing in Nashville, Tennessee. Sequencing was performed with immunoSEQ multiplex PCR; in TCRdb, only in-frame clones are kept and a portion is missing. This sample has about 680,000 clones, with less than 80% found just once. After removal of 9 bases from V and 3 bases from J, the junction contained 11 bases not matched to a gene. The CDR3 spans 14 residues. Germline CDR1 reads SGHNT; CDR2 reads YYREEE (reference sequence). The chain is built from TRBV5-4 and TRBJ2-7; TRBD2 matches at 8 bases. This clonotype originated in a woman aged 25 to 39 in good health. What was sequenced was memory CD4+ T cells sorted from blood. As for subset: CD45RA-negative fraction. DNA for the CDR3: TGTGCCACCTCCCGGGGACTAGGATTCTACGAGCAGTACTTC. This gives the protein CATSRGLGFYEQYF.